This T cell receptor (beta chain) originates from a study of cytomegalovirus exposure and HLA in healthy donors. The CDR3 is 16 residues long. The PCR used 60 Vbeta and 13 Jbeta primers. Method: immunoSEQ multiplex PCR; TCRdb's copy keeps in-frame clones and lacks some. The data hold 150,000 to 200,000 clones, with over 75% observed a single time. Findings and caveats of the study: A classifier reportedly called cytomegalovirus status with high sensitivity and specificity. In a later analysis, an Asian-associated ancestry cluster reportedly showed fewer N-insertions than the 666-donor mean.

A note on this clone: What it recognizes is unknown.

The chain combines TRBV21-1 with TRBJ1-2; the table's D gene call, TRBD1, was not cross checked with the DNA. TRBV21-1 is reported as a pseudogene. The TCR originated in a girl younger than two in good health and CMV-seronegative. Sequencing was performed on PBMCs. In DNA, the CDR3 is TGTGCCAGCAAAGGCCCCAAACAGGGGATAGATTATGGCTACACCTTC. Its protein is CASKGPKQGIDYGYTF.